This T cell receptor (beta chain) was sequenced during a study of OX40 agonist ivuxolimab in advanced cancers. Study in general: The patients received agonistic anti-OX40 (CD134) antibody ivuxolimab. Earlier anti-PD-1, anti-PD-L1 or anti-CTLA-4 therapy was permitted; roughly 42% had received some. Study-wide results and caveats: Nonresponders included some who also had low normalized T-cell clonal expansion.

Only in-frame clones appear in the TCRdb table, and some are missing; sequencing was by immunoSEQ multiplex PCR. The sample has 65,000 to 85,000 clones, 65% to 90% seen once. For this clone: What it binds is not known.

V dropped 3 bases and J dropped 3; count of bases not matched to a gene: 6. The CDR3 is made up of 16 amino acids. Germline CDR1 and CDR2: MNHEY and SMNVEV (reference sequence). The material was CD4+ or CD8+ T cells sorted from blood, obtained in a trial of the OX40 agonist ivuxolimab. The origin of this receptor is an adult with an advanced solid tumor such as melanoma, head and neck, liver or kidney cancer. V is TRBV27 and J is TRBJ1-4; 8 bases map to TRBD1. The CDR3 sequence is CASSFSDRGANEKLFF. Written as DNA, the CDR3 is TGTGCCAGCAGTTTCTCTGACAGGGGAGCTAATGAAAAACTGTTTTTT.